The entry below describes one T cell receptor beta chain. The antigen is undetermined. The V gene's germline CDR1 is SGHVS and CDR2 FQNEAQ. This CDR3 region has 15 residues. Trimming stripped 0 bases from V and 5 bases from J, with 13 bases between. The TCR beta libraries were generated through quantitative 5'-RACE incorporating molecular barcodes. TCRdb re-analysed the 5' RACE reads in MiXCR, keeping a single row per CDR3 protein. The sample consists of more than 250,000 distinct CDR3 sequences, less than 9.5% of them appearing once. The sample comes from a study of CD8 T cells in ankylosing spondylitis. Study conclusions and caveats: Among TCR beta sequences, a motif of eight highly homologous variants appeared characteristic of ankylosing spondylitis blood. In the blood and synovial fluid of reactive arthritis, some motif variants had been previously reported. Peripheral blood samples showed relatively rare disease-linked clones, and these clones were CD8+.

The rearrangement joins TRBV7-8 to TRBJ2-5; D possibly corresponds to TRBD1 (6 bases). Sample: blood, either unsorted or a sorted T cell fraction (not recorded which). The source of this sequence is a male donor with ankylosing spondylitis. The chain's CDR3 is CASSLALGTSETQYF. CDR3 bases: TGTGCCAGCAGCTTAGCCCTGGGGACATCTGAGACCCAGTACTTC.